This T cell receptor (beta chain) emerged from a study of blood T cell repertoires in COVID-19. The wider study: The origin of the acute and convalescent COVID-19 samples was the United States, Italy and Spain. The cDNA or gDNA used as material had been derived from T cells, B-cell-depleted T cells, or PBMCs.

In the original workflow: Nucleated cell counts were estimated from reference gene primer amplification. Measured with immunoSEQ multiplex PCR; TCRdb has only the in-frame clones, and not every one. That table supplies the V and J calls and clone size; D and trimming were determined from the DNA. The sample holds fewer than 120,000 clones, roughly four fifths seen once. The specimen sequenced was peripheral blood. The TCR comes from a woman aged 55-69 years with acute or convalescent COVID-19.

The CDR3 DNA sequence: TGTGCCAGCAGCCAAGGCAGGTCGAACTACAATGAGCAGTTCTTC. Its translation is CASSQGRSNYNEQFF. V gene TRBV3-1 (or the pseudogene TRBV3-2) combines with J gene TRBJ2-1; D is uncertain. The CDR3 contains 15 residues. In germline, CDR1 is LGHDT, CDR2 YNNKEL (reference sequence). With 1 base removed from V and 3 bases from J, the gap between germline ends came to 10 bases.